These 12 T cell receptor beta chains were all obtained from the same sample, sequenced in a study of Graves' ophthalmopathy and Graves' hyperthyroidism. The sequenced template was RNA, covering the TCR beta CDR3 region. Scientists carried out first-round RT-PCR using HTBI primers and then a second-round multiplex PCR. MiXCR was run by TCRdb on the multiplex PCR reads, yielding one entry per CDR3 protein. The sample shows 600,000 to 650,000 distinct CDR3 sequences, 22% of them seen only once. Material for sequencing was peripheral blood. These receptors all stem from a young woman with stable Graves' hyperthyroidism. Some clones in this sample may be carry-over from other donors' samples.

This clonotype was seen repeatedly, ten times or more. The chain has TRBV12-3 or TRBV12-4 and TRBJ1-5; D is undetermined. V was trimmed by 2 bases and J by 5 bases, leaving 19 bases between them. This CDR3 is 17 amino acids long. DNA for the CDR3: TGTGCCAGCAGTTTATCCTGGGGAGGGTTGATTCATCAGCCCCAGCATTTT. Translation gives CASSLSWGGLIHQPQHF.

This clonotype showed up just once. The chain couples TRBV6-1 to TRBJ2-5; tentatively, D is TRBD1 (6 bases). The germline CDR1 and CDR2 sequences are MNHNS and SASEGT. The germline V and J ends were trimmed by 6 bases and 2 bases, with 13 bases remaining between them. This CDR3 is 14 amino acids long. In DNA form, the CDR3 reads TGTGCCAGCAGGCTGGACAGCTTACAAGAGACCCAGTACTTC. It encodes CASRLDSLQETQYF.

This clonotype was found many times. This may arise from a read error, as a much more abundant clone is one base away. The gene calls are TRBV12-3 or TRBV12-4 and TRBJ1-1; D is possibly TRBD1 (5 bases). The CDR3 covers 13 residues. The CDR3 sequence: CASTNPGRTEACF. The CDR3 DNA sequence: TGTGCCAGCACCAATCCAGGGCGAACTGAAGCTTGCTTT.

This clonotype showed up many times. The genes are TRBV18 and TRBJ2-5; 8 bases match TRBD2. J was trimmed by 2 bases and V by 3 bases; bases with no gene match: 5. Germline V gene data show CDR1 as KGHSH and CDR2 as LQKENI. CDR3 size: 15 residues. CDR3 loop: CASSPQLAAQETQYF. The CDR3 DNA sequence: TGTGCCAGCTCACCTCAACTAGCGGCACAAGAGACCCAGTACTTC.

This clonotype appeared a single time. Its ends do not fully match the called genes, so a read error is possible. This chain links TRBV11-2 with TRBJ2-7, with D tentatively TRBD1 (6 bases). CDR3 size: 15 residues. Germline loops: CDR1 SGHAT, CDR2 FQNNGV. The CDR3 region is CASSIEYGTRYEQYF. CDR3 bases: TGTGCCAGCAGCATAGAGTATGGGACACGCTACGAGCAGTACTTC.

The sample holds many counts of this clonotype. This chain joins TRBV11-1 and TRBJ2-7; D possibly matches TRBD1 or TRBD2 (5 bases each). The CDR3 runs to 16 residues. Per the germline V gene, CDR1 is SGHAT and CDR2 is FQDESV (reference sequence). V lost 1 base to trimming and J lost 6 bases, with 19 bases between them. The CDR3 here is CASSLEDSGRGSEQYF. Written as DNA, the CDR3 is TGTGCCAGCAGCTTAGAAGATTCGGGTCGGGGCAGCGAGCAGTACTTC.

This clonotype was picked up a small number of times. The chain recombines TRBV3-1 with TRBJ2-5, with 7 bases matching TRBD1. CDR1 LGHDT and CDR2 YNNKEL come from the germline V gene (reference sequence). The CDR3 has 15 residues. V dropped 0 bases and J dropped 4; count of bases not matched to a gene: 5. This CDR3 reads CASSQDYRTGETQYF. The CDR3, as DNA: TGTGCCAGCAGCCAAGATTATCGGACAGGAGAGACCCAGTACTTC.

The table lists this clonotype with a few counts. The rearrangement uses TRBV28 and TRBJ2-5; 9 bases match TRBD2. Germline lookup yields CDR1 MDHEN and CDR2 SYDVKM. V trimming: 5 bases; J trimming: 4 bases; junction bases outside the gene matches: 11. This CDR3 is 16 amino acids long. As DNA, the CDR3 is TGTGCCAGCAGTACGCGAAAGACTAGCGGAAGAGAGACCCAGTACTTC. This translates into CASSTRKTSGRETQYF.

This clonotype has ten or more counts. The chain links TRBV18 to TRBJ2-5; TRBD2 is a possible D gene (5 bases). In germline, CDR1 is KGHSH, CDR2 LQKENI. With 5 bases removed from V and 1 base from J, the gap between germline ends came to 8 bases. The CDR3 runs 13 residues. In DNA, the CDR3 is TGTGCCAGCTCATCGGGGTTCCAAGAGACCCAGTACTTC. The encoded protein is CASSSGFQETQYF.

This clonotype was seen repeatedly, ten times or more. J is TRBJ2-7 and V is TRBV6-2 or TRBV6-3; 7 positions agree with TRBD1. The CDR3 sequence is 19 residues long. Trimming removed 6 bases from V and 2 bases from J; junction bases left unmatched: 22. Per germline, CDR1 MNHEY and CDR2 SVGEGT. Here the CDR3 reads CASSYAPRQGRVWTYEQYF. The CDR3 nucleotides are TGTGCCAGCAGCTACGCCCCGAGACAGGGAAGAGTTTGGACCTACGAGCAGTACTTC.

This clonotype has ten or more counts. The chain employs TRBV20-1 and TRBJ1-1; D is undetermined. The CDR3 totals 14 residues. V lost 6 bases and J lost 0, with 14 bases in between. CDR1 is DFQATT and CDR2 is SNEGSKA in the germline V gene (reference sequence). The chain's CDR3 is CSARVDGMNTEAFF. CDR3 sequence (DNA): TGCAGTGCGAGGGTAGACGGGATGAACACTGAAGCTTTCTTT.

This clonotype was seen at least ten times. This chain's CDR3 is CASSQGQGKRQPQHF. The CDR3 DNA follows: TGTGCCAGCAGTCAGGGACAGGGTAAAAGGCAGCCCCAGCATTTT. The chain recombines TRBV12-3 or TRBV12-4 with TRBJ1-5, with 9 nucleotides matching TRBD1. After removal of 5 bases from V and 7 bases from J, the junction contained 9 bases not matched to a gene. This CDR3 region has 15 residues.